Below, 9 T cell receptor beta chains from the same sample are listed, as sequenced in a study of cytomegalovirus exposure and HLA in healthy donors. Primers: 60 Vbeta forward and 13 Jbeta reverse. Libraries were prepared by immunoSEQ multiplex PCR; TCRdb keeps only in-frame clonotypes and omits some of them. The sample lists about 140,000 clones; approximately 70% were seen once. Sequenced input: PBMCs. All receptors derive from a woman aged 25 to 39 in good health and CMV-seronegative.

The V gene is TRBV25-1, the J gene TRBJ1-3; D not resolved. The V and J ends lost 1 base and 1 base respectively, with 5 bases between them. The germline V gene encodes CDR1 MGHDK and CDR2 SYGVNS. The CDR3 has 14 amino acids. In nucleotides, the CDR3 is TGTGCCAGCAGTGAATGGGAGTCTGGAAACACCATATATTTT. It specifies CASSEWESGNTIYF. The whole variable domain, remainder taken from reference TRBV25-1 and TRBJ1-3, is EADIYQTPRYLVIGTGKKITLECSQTMGHDKMYWYQQDPGMELHLIHYSYGVNSTEKGDLSSESTVSRIRTEHFPLTLESARPSHTSQYLCASSEWESGNTIYFGEGSWLTVV.

Only one count was recorded for this clone. The chain carries TRBV18 and TRBJ2-1; D possibly corresponds to TRBD1 (5 bases). CDR1 KGHSH and CDR2 LQKENI come from the germline V gene. V was cut by 4 bases and J by 11 bases, with 21 bases left in between. The CDR3 sequence is 15 residues long. The CDR3: CASSRPLDTGCQQFF. CDR3 sequence (DNA): TGTGCCAGCTCACGTCCGCTGGACACCGGGTGTCAGCAGTTCTTC.

The rearrangement joins TRBV7-3 to TRBJ2-1; TRBD1 agrees at 7 bases. This CDR3 region has 13 residues. CDR1 and CDR2 (germline): SGHTA, FQGTGA. Trimming removed 4 bases from V and 6 bases from J; junction bases left unmatched: 3. This CDR3 reads CASSSTGRNEQFF. The CDR3 coding sequence is TGTGCCAGCAGCTCGACAGGGCGCAATGAGCAGTTCTTC.

The chain carries TRBV28 and TRBJ2-5, with D possibly being TRBD2 (5 bases). This CDR3 has 13 residues. The germline CDR1 and CDR2 sequences are MDHEN and SYDVKM. Trimming stripped 2 bases from V and 3 bases from J, with 7 bases between. DNA of the CDR3: TGTGCCAGCAGTTTAACACTAGAAGAGACCCAGTACTTC. It yields the protein CASSLTLEETQYF.

The chain is built from TRBV7-8 and TRBJ2-2; 8 bases fit TRBD2. The V gene end was trimmed by 3 bases and the J gene end by 7 bases; junction bases not matched to a gene: 4. The CDR3 is 14 amino acids. CDR1 and CDR2 (germline): SGHVS, FQNEAQ. The CDR3 loop is CASSFGGGSGELFF. In nucleotides, the CDR3 is TGTGCCAGCAGCTTCGGGGGGGGGAGCGGGGAGCTGTTTTTT.

V usage is TRBV5-1 and J usage is TRBJ2-1; TRBD1 agrees at 8 bases. The CDR3 is made up of 15 amino acids. V shed 0 bases and J 8 bases; nucleotides not matched to a gene: 7. Germline V gene data show CDR1 as SGHRS and CDR2 as YFSETQ. The CDR3 nucleotides read TGCGCCAGCAGCTTGGAGCCAGGGGGCTCCTATGAGCAGTTCTTC. It translates to CASSLEPGGSYEQFF.

The chain uses TRBV25-1 and TRBJ2-3; 9 nucleotides match TRBD2. The CDR3 contains 16 residues. Germline values: CDR1 MGHDK, CDR2 SYGVNS. V shed 4 bases, J shed 2 bases, and the junction held 7 bases outside the gene matches. For the CDR3, the DNA is TGTGCCAGCAGTGCGGGGCGGGGGGGCCACACAGATACGCAGTATTTT. It yields the protein CASSAGRGGHTDTQYF.

This clone occurred a few times. V gene TRBV7-8 combines with J gene TRBJ1-1, with 7 bases that match TRBD1. In germline, CDR1 is SGHVS, CDR2 FQNEAQ. The ends lost 2 bases at V and 1 base at J; junction bases unmatched: 7. The CDR3 totals 16 residues. This chain's CDR3 is CASSLPTGSQNTEAFF. CDR3 nucleotides: TGTGCCAGCAGCTTACCGACAGGGTCCCAGAACACTGAAGCTTTCTTT.

This chain links TRBV29-1 with TRBJ1-1, with 12 bases matching TRBD1. The ends lost 6 bases at V and 4 bases at J; junction bases unmatched: 6. This CDR3 is 14 amino acids long. Germline V gives CDR1 SQVTM, CDR2 ANQGSEA. The CDR3: CSVLGQGASTEAFF. The CDR3 coding sequence is TGCAGCGTGCTGGGACAGGGGGCTTCCACTGAAGCTTTCTTT.